The clone carrying this T cell receptor beta chain has a handful of counts. Its antigen is not known. The CDR3 covers 15 residues. Trimming took off 1 base at V and 5 bases at J, with 17 bases between the two ends. Germline V gene sequence: CDR1 GTSNPN, CDR2 SVGIG (reference sequence). This sample is drawn from a study of CD8 T cells in ankylosing spondylitis. Points from the study as a whole: A TCR beta motif made of about eight highly homologous variants seemed typical of ankylosing spondylitis blood. Disease-linked clones bore a CD8+ phenotype, appearing relatively rarely in peripheral blood. Disease-associated clones were reportedly significantly overrepresented in matched ankylosing spondylitis synovial fluid.

Preparation of TCR beta libraries was done by quantitative 5'-RACE with molecular barcodes. TCRdb re-derived calls from the 5' RACE reads in MiXCR, one entry per CDR3 protein. The table has about 280,000 distinct CDR3 sequences, 15% to 25% seen once. The receptor comes from a male donor with ankylosing spondylitis or in good health (not recorded which). The chain joins TRBV30 to TRBJ1-1; TRBD1 is a possible D gene (6 bases). Sequenced input: blood, either unsorted or a sorted T cell fraction (not recorded which). In DNA, the CDR3 is TGTGCCTGGAGTGCCACGACAGGTTCGCGTACTGAAGCTTTCTTT. Translating gives CAWSATTGSRTEAFF.